Sequencing of this T cell receptor beta chain was carried out in a study of T cell responses to AZD1222 COVID-19 vaccine. Sequenced by immunoSEQ multiplex PCR; TCRdb stores in-frame clones only, minus some. The table records 130,000 to 150,000 clones, 82% of them present only once. Study-wide points: In a largely white British group with more females than males, clonal diversity was possibly underestimated.

As to this clone: What it binds is unknown.

From germline, CDR1 is MNHEY and CDR2 SVGAGI. V gave up 7 bases and J gave up 2 bases, with 12 bases separating them. This CDR3 comprises 13 residues. This clonotype originated in an adult in good health. J is TRBJ2-7 and V is TRBV6-5; D is ambiguous. The sequencing here drew on peripheral blood, taken on day 0 of MenACWY control vaccination. The CDR3 spells CASTAYGTYEQYF. CDR3 in DNA: TGTGCCAGCACCGCTTATGGGACCTACGAGCAGTACTTC.